The 28 T cell receptor beta chains listed next were all sequenced from one sample in a study of CD8 T cells in ankylosing spondylitis. Overall study findings and caveats: Typical of ankylosing spondylitis blood, it appeared, was a TCR beta motif of under 10 highly homologous variants.

Each CDR3 protein is one row after TCRdb ran MiXCR on the 5' RACE reads. The table includes about 800,000 distinct CDR3 sequences, 12% detected once. These receptors lack a known antigen. Sequenced material: blood, either unsorted or a sorted T cell fraction (not recorded which). These receptor sequences come from a male donor with ankylosing spondylitis.

The sample holds many counts of this clonotype. The gene calls are TRBV7-2 and TRBJ2-5; D is perhaps TRBD1 (5 bases). The CDR3 is 13 residues long. V lost 3 bases to trimming and J lost 7 bases, with 12 bases between them. Germline V gene data show CDR1 as SGHTA and CDR2 as FQGNSA. The CDR3 sequence is CASSFLQEGTQYF. CDR3 in DNA: TGTGCCAGCAGCTTTTTACAGGAAGGGACCCAGTACTTC.

This clonotype came up many times. The genes are TRBV20-1 and TRBJ1-4; D possibly corresponds to TRBD1 (5 bases). Per the germline V gene, CDR1 is DFQATT and CDR2 is SNEGSKA (reference sequence). The CDR3 is 13 amino acids. Deletions cut 3 bases from V and 10 bases from J, with 15 bases between. The CDR3 DNA sequence: TGCAGTGCTAGTACGGGAGGGGCAGGAAAACTGTTTTTT. It specifies CSASTGGAGKLFF.

This clonotype has a handful of counts. The V call is TRBV5-1, the J call TRBJ2-5, with unresolved D. This CDR3 comprises 12 residues. Trimming left V 3 bases short and J 13 bases short, with 16 bases between. Per germline, CDR1 SGHRS and CDR2 YFSETQ. The CDR3 region is CASSSGPDRTYF. The CDR3 nucleotides read TGCGCCAGCAGCTCCGGGCCAGATCGTACGTACTTC.

V is TRBV19 and J is TRBJ1-2; D ambiguous. This CDR3 contains 13 residues. Germline assignment: CDR1 LNHDA and CDR2 SQIVND (reference sequence). V was trimmed by 4 bases and J by 3 bases, leaving 9 bases between them. The CDR3 is CASSTNQHYGYTF. CDR3 DNA: TGTGCCAGTAGTACTAACCAGCACTATGGCTACACCTTC.

About this clonotype: In this CDR3 the conserved last residue, phenylalanine or tryptophan, is missing, so a read error is likely. The chain is built from TRBV12-3 or TRBV12-4 and TRBJ2-1; D is perhaps TRBD2 (6 bases). V was clipped by 5 bases and J by 8 bases, with 19 bases between them. This CDR3 spans 15 amino acids. For the CDR3, the DNA is TGTGCCAGCAGTGGACGGACTACCACATTTTATGAGCAGTTCATC. Translation: CASSGRTTTFYEQFI.

This chain uses TRBV27 with TRBJ1-1; 7 positions agree with TRBD1. The CDR3 is made up of 14 amino acids. Per germline, CDR1 MNHEY and CDR2 SMNVEV (reference sequence). V shed 7 bases, J shed 5 bases, and the junction held 10 bases outside the gene matches. The CDR3 DNA is TGTGCCAGCACTCTACGACAGGGCGGAACTGAAGCTTTCTTT. Its protein product is CASTLRQGGTEAFF.

This clonotype was recorded at least ten times. The chain combines TRBV4-2 with TRBJ2-1; D not resolved. Germline V gene data show CDR1 as LGHNA and CDR2 as YNFKEQ. The CDR3 is made up of 16 amino acids. V lost 1 base, J lost 6 bases, and 16 bases lay in between. CDR3 nucleotides: TGTGCCAGCAGCCAAGTGTTAGAATCGAACACCAATGAGCAGTTCTTC. Translated: CASSQVLESNTNEQFF.

In DNA, the CDR3 is TGTGCCAGCAGTCCTCGACTAGCGGGGGGACCTTACGAGCAGTACTTC. As protein: CASSPRLAGGPYEQYF. This sequence joins TRBV6-2 or TRBV6-3 and TRBJ2-7, with TRBD2 matching over 13 bases. The germline CDR1 and CDR2 sequences are MNHEY and SVGEGT. This CDR3 has 16 residues. J was trimmed by 4 bases and V by 5 bases; bases with no gene match: 8.

Only a few counts were recorded for this clonotype. In DNA, the CDR3 is TGTGCCAGCAGTTACGGATCAACCCAGCATTTT. As protein: CASSYGSTQHF. J is TRBJ1-5 and V is TRBV6-5; D remains unclear. This CDR3 is 11 amino acids long. Trimming cost V 2 bases and J 11 bases, with 7 bases left between them. Germline CDR1 is MNHEY and CDR2 is SVGAGI.

This clonotype came up a few times. The chain employs TRBV30 and TRBJ1-1; no reliable D call. Trimming cost V 1 base and J 0 bases, with 6 bases left between them. CDR3 length: 13 amino acids. Germline-derived CDR1 and CDR2 are GTSNPN and SVGIG (reference sequence). CDR3 loop: CAWSEDMNTEAFF. The CDR3 DNA sequence: TGTGCCTGGAGTGAAGATATGAACACTGAAGCTTTCTTT.

This clonotype was observed at least ten times. One junction end disagrees with the germline gene, perhaps due to a read error. V gene TRBV5-1 combines with J gene TRBJ2-5; a possible D gene is TRBD1 (6 bases). This CDR3 spans 12 amino acids. Germline CDR1 is SGHRS and CDR2 is YFSETQ. In DNA form, the CDR3 reads TGTGCCAGCAGTGAACAGGGAGAGACCCAGTACTTC. This gives the protein CASSEQGETQYF.

The J gene is TRBJ1-4, the V gene TRBV4-3, with D maybe TRBD1 (6 bases). The germline V and J ends were trimmed by 3 bases and 8 bases, with 16 bases remaining between them. Per germline, CDR1 LGHNA and CDR2 YSLEER. CDR3 size: 15 residues. In DNA, the CDR3 is TGCGCCAGCAGCCAGGCACAGGGTCTAGGGGAAAAACTGTTTTTT. Amino acid sequence: CASSQAQGLGEKLFF.

This clonotype was seen more than once but under ten times. V gene TRBV6-2 or TRBV6-3 combines with J gene TRBJ2-7, with 9 nucleotides matching TRBD2. The CDR3 is 18 residues long. The germline V gene encodes CDR1 MNHEY and CDR2 SVGEGT. V lost 0 bases and J lost 2; bases outside the gene matches: 11. CDR3 region: CASSYSISASGTTYEQYF. CDR3 coding DNA: TGTGCCAGCAGTTACTCGATCTCCGCTAGCGGGACGACCTACGAGCAGTACTTC.

This clonotype was found a few times. The CDR3 region has the DNA TGCAGTGCTAGGATCCCGGGACGGGAGACCCAGTACTTC. Translation: CSARIPGRETQYF. The chain recombines TRBV20-1 with TRBJ2-5; D tentatively fits TRBD1 or TRBD2 (5 bases each). Deletions cut 3 bases from V and 5 bases from J, with 13 bases between. This CDR3 comprises 13 residues. Per the germline V gene, CDR1 is DFQATT and CDR2 is SNEGSKA (reference sequence).

This chain connects TRBV5-6 to TRBJ1-5, with a weak D call TRBD1 (6 bases). The V gene lost 4 bases and the J gene lost 3 bases, with 14 bases spanning the gap. Germline values: CDR1 SGHDT, CDR2 YYEEEE. The CDR3 sequence is 15 residues long. DNA of the CDR3: TGTGCCAGCAGCCGGCAGGGGCGGATCAATCAGCCCCAGCATTTT. As protein: CASSRQGRINQPQHF. Full variable domain (missing parts from reference TRBV5-6 and TRBJ1-5): DAGVTQSPTHLIKTRGQQVTLRCSPKSGHDTVSWYQQALGQGPQFIFQYYEEEERQRGNFPDRFSGHQFPNYSSELNVNALLLGDSALYLCASSRQGRINQPQHFGDGTRLSIL.

This clonotype occurred many times. At one end, the junction sequence differs from germline, possibly due to a read error. DNA of the CDR3: TGTGCTAGCAGCTTGGGGGGACAGAAATATTCACCCCTCCACTTT. Its translation is CASSLGGQKYSPLHF. The chain recombines TRBV7-7 with TRBJ1-6; 7 bases align to TRBD1. The CDR3 spans 15 residues. The V gene's germline CDR1 is SSHAT and CDR2 FNYEAQ (reference sequence).

The chain carries TRBV5-1 and TRBJ2-1; D not resolved. The CDR3 consists of 13 residues. V lost 5 bases, J lost 3 bases, and 9 bases lay in between. Germline CDR1 reads SGHRS; CDR2 reads YFSETQ. DNA of the CDR3: TGCGCCAGCAGGCAGGACGGCTACAATGAGCAGTTCTTC. Its translation is CASRQDGYNEQFF.

V is TRBV20-1 and J is TRBJ2-7, with 11 bases identical to TRBD1. The V gene's germline CDR1 is DFQATT and CDR2 SNEGSKA (reference sequence). V was clipped by 5 bases and J by 6 bases; unmatched bases: 3. The length of the CDR3 is 12 residues. This CDR3 reads CSAEGQGVEQYF. CDR3 bases: TGCAGTGCTGAGGGACAGGGGGTCGAGCAGTACTTC.

The genes are TRBV6-5 and TRBJ2-4; D might be TRBD1 (6 bases). The CDR3 length is 15 residues. The germline gives CDR1 MNHEY, CDR2 SVGAGI. With 0 bases removed from V and 7 bases from J, the gap between germline ends came to 13 bases. The CDR3 protein is CASSYSAHRANIQYF. The CDR3 coding sequence is TGTGCCAGCAGTTACTCGGCGCACAGGGCGAACATTCAGTACTTC.

This clonotype was seen repeatedly, ten times or more. The chain is built from TRBV20-1 and TRBJ1-2, with D perhaps TRBD1 (5 bases). With 4 bases removed from V and 2 bases from J, the gap between germline ends came to 14 bases. The CDR3 spans 14 residues. The germline V gene has CDR1 DFQATT and CDR2 SNEGSKA (reference sequence). CDR3 sequence reads: CSATSGGRNYGYTF. The CDR3 nucleotides read TGCAGTGCTACCTCCGGGGGACGAAACTATGGCTACACCTTC.

The J gene is TRBJ1-1, the V gene TRBV5-1; D is perhaps TRBD1 (5 bases). Germline V lookup: CDR1 SGHRS, CDR2 YFSETQ. Between the trimmed V and J ends, which lost 2 bases and 8 bases, there was a span of 22 bases. CDR3 length: 16 residues. The chain's CDR3 is CASSFMGLESNLEAFF. CDR3 DNA sequence: TGCGCCAGCAGCTTCATGGGGCTGGAATCAAACTTGGAAGCTTTCTTT.

Written as DNA, the CDR3 is TGTGCCAGCAGCTTAGGCTCGGAGCGAGCTTTCTTT. This codes for CASSLGSERAFF. The V and J genes are TRBV7-9 and TRBJ1-1; D is uncertain. The V gene lost 1 base and the J gene lost 10 bases, with 10 bases spanning the gap. Germline CDR1 is SEHNR and CDR2 is FQNEAQ (reference sequence). This CDR3 contains 12 residues. Based on the CDR3 plus reference TRBV7-9 and TRBJ1-1, the full variable domain is DTGVSQNPRHKITKRGQNVTFRCDPISEHNRLYWYRQTLGQGPEFLTYFQNEAQLEKSRLLSDRFSAERPKGSFSTLEIQRTEQGDSAMYLCASSLGSERAFFGQGTRLTVV.

The chain carries TRBV5-5 and TRBJ1-1; D call uncertain. With 4 bases removed from V and 3 bases from J, the gap between germline ends came to 19 bases. Germline V lookup: CDR1 SGHKS, CDR2 YYEKEE (reference sequence). This CDR3 is built from 16 residues. The DNA for the CDR3 is TGTGCCAGCAGCAAAACCGGCCGAGTAGGGTACACTGAAGCTTTCTTT. Amino acid sequence: CASSKTGRVGYTEAFF.

The genes are TRBV20-1 and TRBJ1-2, with D maybe TRBD1 (5 bases). V dropped 1 base and J dropped 1 base, with 19 bases sitting between them. This CDR3 spans 17 amino acids. CDR1 is DFQATT and CDR2 is SNEGSKA in the germline V gene (reference sequence). The CDR3 loop reads CSARGVLGQGGNYGYTF. The CDR3 nucleotides read TGCAGTGCTAGAGGGGTTTTAGGGCAGGGAGGTAACTATGGCTACACCTTC.

This sequence joins TRBV7-2 and TRBJ2-7; D is possibly TRBD1 (5 bases). Trimming stripped 5 bases from V and 5 bases from J, with 19 bases between. CDR1 and CDR2 from the germline V gene are SGHTA and FQGNSA. The CDR3 consists of 15 residues. The CDR3 bases are TGTGCCAGCAGCCCCAGTATCAGGGAAACCAACGAGCAGTACTTC. Its protein is CASSPSIRETNEQYF. Looking up the rest from reference TRBV7-2 and TRBJ2-7 gives the full variable domain: GAGVSQSPSNKVTEKGKDVELRCDPISGHTALYWYRQSLGQGLEFLIYFQGNSAPDKSGLPSDRFSAERTGGSVSTLTIQRTQQEDSAVYLCASSPSIRETNEQYFGPGTRLTVT.

This chain links TRBV6-5 with TRBJ1-5, with D unresolved. Germline V gene lookup returns CDR1 MNHEY and CDR2 SVGAGI. The CDR3 contains 14 residues. The ends were cut back, 2 bases at V and 5 bases at J, with 10 bases in the middle. The CDR3 reads CASSYIGPDQPQHF. The CDR3 nucleotides read TGTGCCAGCAGTTACATAGGTCCCGATCAGCCCCAGCATTTT.

This clonotype was counted at least ten times. This rearrangement joins TRBV12-3 or TRBV12-4 to TRBJ2-2, with D possibly TRBD2 on 6 matching bases. The ends were cut back, 10 bases at V and 0 bases at J, with 12 bases in the middle. The CDR3 runs to 14 residues. The CDR3 coding sequence is TGTGCCATCGATACGGGGGCGAACACCGGGGAGCTGTTTTTT. Protein: CAIDTGANTGELFF.

The chain uses TRBV6-2 or TRBV6-3 and TRBJ2-7; possibly TRBD1 for D (6 bases). The germline V gene encodes CDR1 MNHEY and CDR2 SVGEGT. The CDR3 has 15 amino acids. Trimming removed 4 bases from V and 3 bases from J, with 16 bases in between. CDR3 region: CASSSPAQGHYEQYF. The CDR3 coding sequence is TGTGCCAGCAGTTCCCCCGCCCAGGGGCACTACGAGCAGTACTTC.